These 20 T cell receptor beta chains were all obtained from the same sample, sequenced in a study of CD8 T cells in ankylosing spondylitis. TCRdb reanalysed the 5' RACE reads using MiXCR and keeps one entry per CDR3 protein. The sample contains about 35,000 distinct CDR3 sequences, less than 4% of which appear only once. Sequencing was performed on blood, either unsorted or a sorted T cell fraction (not recorded which). The receptors were gathered from a male donor with ankylosing spondylitis or in good health (not recorded which).

This clonotype was counted ten times or more. J is TRBJ1-1 and V is TRBV9, with D possibly being TRBD1 (5 bases). Per germline, CDR1 SGDLS and CDR2 YYNGEE. This CDR3 has 12 residues. V shed 0 bases and J shed 8 bases, with 8 bases lying between them. CDR3 sequence: CASSVGGEEAFF. As DNA, the CDR3 is TGTGCCAGCAGCGTAGGAGGGGAAGAAGCTTTCTTT.

In this sample, this clonotype turned up many times. The CDR3 loop is CASSVGGASAGELFF. DNA of the CDR3: TGTGCCAGCAGCGTAGGGGGGGCATCGGCCGGGGAGCTGTTTTTT. This sequence joins TRBV9 and TRBJ2-2; the D call may be TRBD1 or TRBD2 (6 bases each). The V end was cut by 0 bases, the J end by 6 bases, with 12 bases between. Germline V lookup: CDR1 SGDLS, CDR2 YYNGEE. This CDR3 has 15 residues.

This clonotype was seen ten or more times. The chain recombines TRBV9 with TRBJ2-1; the match to TRBD2 covers 8 bases. Germline V gene sequence: CDR1 SGDLS, CDR2 YYNGEE. The CDR3 length is 13 residues. V lost 3 bases and J lost 10; bases outside the gene matches: 6. The CDR3 spells CASSAPLAGEQFF. In DNA, the CDR3 is TGTGCCAGCAGCGCCCCCTTAGCGGGGGAGCAGTTCTTC.

This clonotype has at least ten counts. The chain couples TRBV9 to TRBJ2-2; no reliable D call. The CDR3 is 16 amino acids. Trimming cost V 0 bases and J 0 bases, with 9 bases left between them. Germline-derived CDR1 and CDR2 are SGDLS and YYNGEE. The CDR3 DNA reads as TGTGCCAGCAGCGTAGATGTCAGCCCGAACACCGGGGAGCTGTTTTTT. Its protein product is CASSVDVSPNTGELFF.

This clonotype was detected ten times or more. The chain has TRBV9 and TRBJ2-5; 7 bases align to TRBD1. Losses at the gene ends were 4 bases for V and 0 bases for J; bases not matched to a gene: 6. The CDR3 spans 15 residues. The germline gives CDR1 SGDLS, CDR2 YYNGEE. The CDR3 region has the DNA TGTGCCAGCAGCACTCAACAGGGGAACCAAGAGACCCAGTACTTC. Its translation is CASSTQQGNQETQYF.

This clonotype has a count of ten or more. V gene TRBV9 combines with J gene TRBJ1-2, with D perhaps TRBD1 (5 bases). This CDR3 comprises 13 residues. V lost 3 bases and J 4 bases, leaving 10 bases between the germline ends. The germline CDR1 and CDR2 sequences are SGDLS and YYNGEE. The CDR3 loop reads CASSDIRGYGYTF. For the CDR3, the DNA is TGTGCCAGCAGCGACATTAGGGGCTATGGCTACACCTTC. Looking up the rest from reference TRBV9 and TRBJ1-2 gives the full variable domain: DSGVTQTPKHLITATGQRVTLRCSPRSGDLSVYWYQQSLDQGLQFLIQYYNGEERAKGNILERFSAQQFPDLHSELNLSSLELGDSALYFCASSDIRGYGYTFGSGTRLTVV.

This clonotype was detected many times. V gene TRBV9 combines with J gene TRBJ2-5, with TRBD2 identical over 7 bases. V was clipped by 3 bases and J by 4 bases; unmatched bases: 6. The CDR3 loop spans 14 amino acids. In germline, CDR1 is SGDLS, CDR2 YYNGEE. The CDR3 coding sequence is TGTGCCAGCAGCGACCTAGCGGAGGGAGAGACCCAGTACTTC. Its translation: CASSDLAEGETQYF.

The table lists this clonotype with many counts. The rearrangement uses TRBV9 and TRBJ2-3; possible D gene TRBD2, 7 bases. CDR1 SGDLS and CDR2 YYNGEE come from the germline V gene. The CDR3 has 16 residues. V was pared by 2 bases and J by 3 bases, with 16 bases between. DNA for the CDR3: TGTGCCAGCAGCGTTGCGGGGGCTGTTAGTACAGATACGCAGTATTTT. Translated: CASSVAGAVSTDTQYF.

This clonotype came up many times. The V gene is TRBV9, the J gene TRBJ2-2; TRBD2 agrees at 11 bases. The germline gives CDR1 SGDLS, CDR2 YYNGEE. The CDR3 covers 16 residues. V was clipped by 3 bases and J by 0 bases; unmatched bases: 1. The CDR3 here is CASSGLAGPNTGELFF. The CDR3 DNA follows: TGTGCCAGCAGCGGACTAGCGGGACCGAACACCGGGGAGCTGTTTTTT.

This clonotype was detected many times. The rearrangement joins TRBV9 to TRBJ2-6; D is uncertain. CDR3 size: 15 residues. CDR1 is SGDLS and CDR2 is YYNGEE in the germline V gene. V was pared by 2 bases and J by 0 bases, with 6 bases between. The CDR3 DNA reads TGTGCCAGCAGCGTGTTGATCTCTGGGGCCAACGTCCTGACTTTC. It translates to CASSVLISGANVLTF.

This clonotype was recorded at least ten times. V gene TRBV9 combines with J gene TRBJ2-2; 10 bases match TRBD2. V lost 1 base, J lost 4 bases, and 4 bases stayed unmatched. In germline, CDR1 is SGDLS, CDR2 YYNGEE. The CDR3 contains 16 residues. In DNA form, the CDR3 reads TGTGCCAGCAGCGTATCAACTAGCGGGGCCACCGGGGAGCTGTTTTTT. Amino acids: CASSVSTSGATGELFF.

This clonotype was seen repeatedly, ten times or more. The chain uses TRBV9 and TRBJ2-1, with TRBD1 identical over 9 bases. The CDR3 is 16 amino acids. The V and J ends lost 0 bases and 4 bases, in that order; junction bases with no gene match: 5. Germline loops: CDR1 SGDLS, CDR2 YYNGEE. The CDR3 region is CASSVGDRDGYNEQFF. CDR3 DNA sequence: TGTGCCAGCAGCGTAGGGGACAGGGATGGGTACAATGAGCAGTTCTTC. The entire variable domain, with the rest obtained from reference TRBV9 and TRBJ2-1, is as follows: DSGVTQTPKHLITATGQRVTLRCSPRSGDLSVYWYQQSLDQGLQFLIQYYNGEERAKGNILERFSAQQFPDLHSELNLSSLELGDSALYFCASSVGDRDGYNEQFFGPGTRLTVL.

This clonotype was counted at least ten times. The gene calls are TRBV9 and TRBJ2-1; TRBD2 might be the D (5 bases). Germline V CDR1 and CDR2: SGDLS, YYNGEE. The CDR3 is 13 amino acids. Trimming removed 0 bases from V and 9 bases from J, with 10 bases in between. For the CDR3, the DNA is TGTGCCAGCAGCGTAGCCCTAGAGGGTGAGCAGTTCTTC. Its translation: CASSVALEGEQFF.

This clonotype was seen repeatedly, ten times or more. The chain recombines TRBV9 with TRBJ2-3; 9 bases are a match to TRBD2. The CDR3 extends over 16 amino acids. Germline V gives CDR1 SGDLS, CDR2 YYNGEE. Trimming took 1 base from V and 2 from J; bases not matched to a gene: 5. Here the CDR3 reads CASSVRGGEPTDTQYF. The CDR3 DNA reads TGTGCCAGCAGCGTACGCGGGGGGGAACCCACAGATACGCAGTATTTT. Together with reference TRBV9 and TRBJ2-3, the CDR3 gives the full variable domain: DSGVTQTPKHLITATGQRVTLRCSPRSGDLSVYWYQQSLDQGLQFLIQYYNGEERAKGNILERFSAQQFPDLHSELNLSSLELGDSALYFCASSVRGGEPTDTQYFGPGTRLTVL.

This clonotype has only a few counts. This chain links TRBV9 with TRBJ2-3; D call uncertain. CDR1 and CDR2 (germline): SGDLS, YYNGEE. The CDR3 has 17 amino acids. Between the trimmed V and J ends, which lost 0 bases and 0 bases, there was a span of 14 bases. CDR3 bases: TGTGCCAGCAGCGTAGCGGTTTCCTCGCCCAGCACAGATACGCAGTATTTT. This codes for CASSVAVSSPSTDTQYF. The variable domain in full, with the rest retrieved from reference TRBV9 and TRBJ2-3, is DSGVTQTPKHLITATGQRVTLRCSPRSGDLSVYWYQQSLDQGLQFLIQYYNGEERAKGNILERFSAQQFPDLHSELNLSSLELGDSALYFCASSVAVSSPSTDTQYFGPGTRLTVL.

This clonotype was counted at least ten times. The rearrangement links TRBV9 to TRBJ2-2, with 15 bases identical to TRBD2. The length of the CDR3 is 17 residues. CDR1 and CDR2 from the germline V gene are SGDLS and YYNGEE. V trimming: 4 bases; J trimming: 6 bases; junction bases outside the gene matches: 7. In nucleotides, the CDR3 is TGTGCCAGCAGCTCCCGGACTAGCGGGGGGGCGGCCGGGGAGCTGTTTTTT. This translates into CASSSRTSGGAAGELFF.

This clonotype came up many times. The genes are TRBV9 and TRBJ2-3; 14 nucleotides agree with TRBD2. Germline V gene data show CDR1 as SGDLS and CDR2 as YYNGEE. The CDR3 is 17 amino acids. The J segment lost 2 bases and the V segment lost 3 bases, leaving 5 bases of the junction unmatched. In DNA form, the CDR3 reads TGTGCCAGCAGCGGTGGGACTAGCGGGGGTTTCACAGATACGCAGTATTTT. Translated: CASSGGTSGGFTDTQYF.

The gene calls are TRBV9 and TRBJ2-3, with 11 bases identical to TRBD2. With 0 bases clipped from V and 2 bases from J, the junction kept 5 bases outside the gene matches. The CDR3 consists of 17 residues. Germline V gene data show CDR1 as SGDLS and CDR2 as YYNGEE. The CDR3 sequence is CASSVGLAGGHTDTQYF. The CDR3 DNA is TGTGCCAGCAGCGTAGGGCTAGCGGGGGGCCACACAGATACGCAGTATTTT.

This clonotype was seen repeatedly, ten times or more. The DNA for the CDR3 is TGTGCCAGCAGCGAGCCGGGACAGGGGCAAGAGACCCAGTACTTC. Its translation: CASSEPGQGQETQYF. This sequence joins TRBV9 and TRBJ2-5, with TRBD1 identical over 10 bases. This CDR3 comprises 15 residues. Trimming cost V 3 bases and J 2 bases; bases outside gene matches: 4. Germline V gene data show CDR1 as SGDLS and CDR2 as YYNGEE.

This clonotype has a count of ten or more. The chain employs TRBV9 and TRBJ2-1; TRBD1 or TRBD2 may be the D gene (6 bases each). The V gene lost 0 bases and the J gene lost 7 bases, with 11 bases spanning the gap. CDR1 and CDR2 (germline): SGDLS, YYNGEE. The CDR3 is made up of 14 amino acids. CDR3 sequence (DNA): TGTGCCAGCAGCGTAGTGGGGGCGGGGAATGAGCAGTTCTTC. Its protein is CASSVVGAGNEQFF.